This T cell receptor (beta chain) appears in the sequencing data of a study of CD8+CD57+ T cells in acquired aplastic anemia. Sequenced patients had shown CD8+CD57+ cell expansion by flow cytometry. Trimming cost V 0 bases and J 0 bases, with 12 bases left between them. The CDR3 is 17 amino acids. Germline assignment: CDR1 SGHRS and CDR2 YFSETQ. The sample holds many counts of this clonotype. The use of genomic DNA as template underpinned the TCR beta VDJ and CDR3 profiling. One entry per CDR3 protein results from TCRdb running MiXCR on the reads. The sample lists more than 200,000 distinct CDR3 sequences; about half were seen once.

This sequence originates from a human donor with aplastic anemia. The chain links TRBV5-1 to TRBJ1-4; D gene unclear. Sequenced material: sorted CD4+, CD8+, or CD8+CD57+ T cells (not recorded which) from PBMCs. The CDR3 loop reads CASSLGPWNPTNEKLFF. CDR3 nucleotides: TGCGCCAGCAGCTTGGGCCCTTGGAACCCAACTAATGAAAAACTGTTTTTT.